This TCR beta chain is drawn from a study of T cell responses to AZD1222 COVID-19 vaccine. On this clone: Its antigen remains unidentified.

Generated by immunoSEQ multiplex PCR, the TCRdb table keeps only in-frame clones and is missing some. The data show approximately 75,000 clones, around 90% seen once. Germline lookup yields CDR1 GTSNPN and CDR2 SVGIG (reference sequence). This CDR3 is 18 amino acids long. V lost 5 bases to trimming and J lost 0 bases, with 20 bases between them. Study-wide results and limits: Only 5 to 7 AZD1222 recipients tested seropositive at baseline. A reported finding is that nearly half of spike-specific TCRs target unmutated variant regions.

The sequenced sample was peripheral blood, obtained 28 days after the second AZD1222 dose. J is TRBJ1-6 and V is TRBV30; no clear D gene. The TCR was taken from an adult who received the AZD1222 COVID-19 vaccine. CDR3 protein: CAWGEGIQTFSYNSPLHF. CDR3 coding DNA: TGTGCCTGGGGCGAGGGCATACAGACATTCTCCTATAATTCACCCCTCCACTTT.